The sequence of this T cell receptor (beta chain) was determined in a study of T cell responses to AZD1222 COVID-19 vaccine. Findings and caveats of the study: Spike-specific TCR breadth and depth rose after two AZD1222 doses.

A note on this clone: Its antigen is as yet unknown.

Some clones are missing from TCRdb's copy, which holds only in-frame ones; the method was immunoSEQ multiplex PCR. The table shows roughly 170,000 clones, with 85% to 95% occurring only once. Trimming took 5 bases from V and 0 from J; bases not matched to a gene: 6. Germline CDR1 and CDR2: MNHEY and SVGEGT. The length of the CDR3 is 15 residues. This receptor was obtained from an adult in good health. Source: peripheral blood, taken on day 0 of AZD1222 vaccination. V and J are TRBV6-2 or TRBV6-3 and TRBJ1-2, with 7 bases aligning to TRBD1. The CDR3 region is CASSRYRGTNYGYTF. CDR3 DNA: TGTGCCAGCAGTCGATACAGGGGCACTAACTATGGCTACACCTTC.